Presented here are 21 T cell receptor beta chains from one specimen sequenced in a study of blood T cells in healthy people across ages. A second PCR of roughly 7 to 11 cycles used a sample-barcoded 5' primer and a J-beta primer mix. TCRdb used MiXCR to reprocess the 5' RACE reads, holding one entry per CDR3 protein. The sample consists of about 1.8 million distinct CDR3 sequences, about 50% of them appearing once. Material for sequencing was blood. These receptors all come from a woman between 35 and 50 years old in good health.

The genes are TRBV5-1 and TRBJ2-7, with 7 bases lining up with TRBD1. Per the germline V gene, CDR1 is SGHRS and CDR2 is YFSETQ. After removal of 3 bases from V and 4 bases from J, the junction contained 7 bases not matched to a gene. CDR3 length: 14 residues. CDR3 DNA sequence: TGCGCCAGCAGCTACCAAAACAGGGGTTACGAGCAGTACTTC. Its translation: CASSYQNRGYEQYF.

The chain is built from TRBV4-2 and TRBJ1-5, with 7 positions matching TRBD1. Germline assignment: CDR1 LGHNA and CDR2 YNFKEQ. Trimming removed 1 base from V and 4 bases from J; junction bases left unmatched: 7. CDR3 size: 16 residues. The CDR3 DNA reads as TGTGCCAGCAGCCAAGCCGGGACAGCAAATAATCAGCCCCAGCATTTT. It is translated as CASSQAGTANNQPQHF.

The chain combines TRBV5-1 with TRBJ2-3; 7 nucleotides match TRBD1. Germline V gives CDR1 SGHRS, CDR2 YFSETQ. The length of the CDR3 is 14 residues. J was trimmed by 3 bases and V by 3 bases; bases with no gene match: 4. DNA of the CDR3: TGCGCCAGCAGCTATGGACAGGCGACAGATACGCAGTATTTT. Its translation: CASSYGQATDTQYF.

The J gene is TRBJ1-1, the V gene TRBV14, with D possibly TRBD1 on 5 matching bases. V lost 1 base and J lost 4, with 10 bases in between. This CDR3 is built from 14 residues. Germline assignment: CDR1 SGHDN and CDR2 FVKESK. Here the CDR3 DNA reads TGTGCCAGCAGCCAAGCGGTCAGGGCCACTGAAGCTTTCTTT. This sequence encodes CASSQAVRATEAFF.

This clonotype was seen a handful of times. CDR3 in amino acids: CATSDSTRNYGYTF. The CDR3 DNA follows: TGTGCCACCAGTGATTCGACACGTAACTATGGCTACACCTTC. V gene TRBV24-1 combines with J gene TRBJ1-2; D unresolved. V lost 2 bases and J 1 base, leaving 7 bases between the germline ends. Germline V gene data show CDR1 as KGHDR and CDR2 as SFDVKD. CDR3 size: 14 residues.

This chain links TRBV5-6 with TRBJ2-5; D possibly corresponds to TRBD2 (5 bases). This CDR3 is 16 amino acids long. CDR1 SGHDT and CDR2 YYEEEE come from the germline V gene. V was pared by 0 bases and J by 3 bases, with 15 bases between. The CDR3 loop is CASSLGPPGSEETQYF. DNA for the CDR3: TGTGCCAGCAGCTTGGGCCCACCGGGATCTGAAGAGACCCAGTACTTC. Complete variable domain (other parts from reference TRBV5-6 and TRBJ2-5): DAGVTQSPTHLIKTRGQQVTLRCSPKSGHDTVSWYQQALGQGPQFIFQYYEEEERQRGNFPDRFSGHQFPNYSSELNVNALLLGDSALYLCASSLGPPGSEETQYFGPGTRLLVL.

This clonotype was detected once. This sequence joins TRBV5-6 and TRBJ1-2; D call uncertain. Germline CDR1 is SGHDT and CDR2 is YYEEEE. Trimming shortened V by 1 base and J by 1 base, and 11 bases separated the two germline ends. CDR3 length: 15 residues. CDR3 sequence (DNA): TGTGCCAGCAGCTTGTACTCGGCGGGTAACTATGGCTACACCTTC. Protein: CASSLYSAGNYGYTF.

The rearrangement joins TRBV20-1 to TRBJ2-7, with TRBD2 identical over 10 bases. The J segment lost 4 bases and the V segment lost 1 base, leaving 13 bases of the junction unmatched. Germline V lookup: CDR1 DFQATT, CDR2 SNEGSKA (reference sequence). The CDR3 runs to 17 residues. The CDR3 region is CSARGPASGGFAYEQYF. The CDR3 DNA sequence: TGCAGTGCTAGAGGGCCCGCTAGCGGGGGATTTGCGTACGAGCAGTACTTC.

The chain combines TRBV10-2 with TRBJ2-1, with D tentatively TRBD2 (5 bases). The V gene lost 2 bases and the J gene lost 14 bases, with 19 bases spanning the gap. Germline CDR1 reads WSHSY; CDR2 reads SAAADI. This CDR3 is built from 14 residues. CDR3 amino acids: CASSEAGIFEREFF. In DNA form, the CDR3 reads TGCGCCAGCAGTGAGGCCGGGATATTCGAAAGAGAGTTCTTC.

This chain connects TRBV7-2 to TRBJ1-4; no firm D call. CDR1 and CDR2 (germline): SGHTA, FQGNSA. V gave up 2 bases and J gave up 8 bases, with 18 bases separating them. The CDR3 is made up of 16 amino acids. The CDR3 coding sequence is TGTGCCAGCAGCTTAACGGCTGACGTAGGGATCGAAAAACTGTTTTTT. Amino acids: CASSLTADVGIEKLFF.

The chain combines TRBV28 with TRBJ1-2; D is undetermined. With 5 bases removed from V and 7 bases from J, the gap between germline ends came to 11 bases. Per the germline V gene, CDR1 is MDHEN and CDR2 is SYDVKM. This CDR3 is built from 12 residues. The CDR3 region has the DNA TGTGCCAGCAGTCCTCTGGTGGGTGGCTACACCTTC. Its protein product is CASSPLVGGYTF.

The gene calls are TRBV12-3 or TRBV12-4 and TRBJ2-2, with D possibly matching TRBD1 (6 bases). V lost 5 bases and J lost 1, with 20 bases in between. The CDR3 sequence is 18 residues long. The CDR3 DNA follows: TGTGCCAGCAGTCCAAATAGGGGCAGGGGATTGAACACCGGGGAGCTGTTTTTT. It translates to CASSPNRGRGLNTGELFF.

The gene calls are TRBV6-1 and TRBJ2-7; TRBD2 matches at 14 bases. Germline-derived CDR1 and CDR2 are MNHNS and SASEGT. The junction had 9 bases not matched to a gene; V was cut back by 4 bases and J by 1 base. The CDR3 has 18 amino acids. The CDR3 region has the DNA TGTGCCAGCAGTGGACCCGGGACTAGCGGGGGACGTTCCTACGAGCAGTACTTC. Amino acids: CASSGPGTSGGRSYEQYF.

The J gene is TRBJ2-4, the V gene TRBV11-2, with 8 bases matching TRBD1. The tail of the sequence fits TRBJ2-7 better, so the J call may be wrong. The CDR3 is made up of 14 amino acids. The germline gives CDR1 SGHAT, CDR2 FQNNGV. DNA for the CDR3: TGTGCCAGCACCCAACAGGGGGTAACGTTCGAGCAGTACTTC. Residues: CASTQQGVTFEQYF.

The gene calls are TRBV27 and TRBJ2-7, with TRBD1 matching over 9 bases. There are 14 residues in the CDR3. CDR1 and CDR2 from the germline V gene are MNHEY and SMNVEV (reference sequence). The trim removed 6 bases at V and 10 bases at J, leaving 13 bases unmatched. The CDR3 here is CASSENRGQGPQYF. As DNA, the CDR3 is TGTGCCAGCAGCGAAAACAGGGGGCAAGGGCCCCAGTACTTC.

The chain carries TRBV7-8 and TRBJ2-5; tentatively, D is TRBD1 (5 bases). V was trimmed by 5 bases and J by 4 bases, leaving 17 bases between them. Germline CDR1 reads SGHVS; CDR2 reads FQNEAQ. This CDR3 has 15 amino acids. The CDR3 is CASSAVRQTLETQYF. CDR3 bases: TGTGCCAGCAGCGCCGTAAGACAGACACTAGAGACCCAGTACTTC.

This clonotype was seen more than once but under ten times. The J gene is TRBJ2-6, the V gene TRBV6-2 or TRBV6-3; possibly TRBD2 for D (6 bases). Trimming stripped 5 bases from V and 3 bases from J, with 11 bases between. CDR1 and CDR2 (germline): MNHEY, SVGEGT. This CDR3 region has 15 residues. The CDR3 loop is CASSVRGGGANVLTF. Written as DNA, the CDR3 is TGTGCCAGCAGTGTGAGGGGAGGTGGGGCCAACGTCCTGACTTTC.

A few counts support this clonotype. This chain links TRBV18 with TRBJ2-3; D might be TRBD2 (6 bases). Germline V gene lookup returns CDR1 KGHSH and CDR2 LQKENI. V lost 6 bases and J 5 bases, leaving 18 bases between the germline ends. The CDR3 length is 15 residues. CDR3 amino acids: CASSTFAAGGDTQYF. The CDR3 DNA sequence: TGTGCCAGCTCGACCTTTGCCGCCGGGGGAGATACGCAGTATTTT.

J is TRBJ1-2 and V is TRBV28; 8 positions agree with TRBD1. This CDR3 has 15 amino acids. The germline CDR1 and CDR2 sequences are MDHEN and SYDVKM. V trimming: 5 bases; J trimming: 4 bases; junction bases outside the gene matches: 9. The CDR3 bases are TGTGCCAGCAGTACGACAGGGGATTGGAGCTATGGCTACACCTTC. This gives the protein CASSTTGDWSYGYTF.

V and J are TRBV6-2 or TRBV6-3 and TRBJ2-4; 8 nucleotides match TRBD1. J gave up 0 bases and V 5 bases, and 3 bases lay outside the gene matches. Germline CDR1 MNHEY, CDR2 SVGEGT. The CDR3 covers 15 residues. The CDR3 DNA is TGTGCCAGCAGTCCAGGGGGCGAAGCCAAAAACATTCAGTACTTC. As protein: CASSPGGEAKNIQYF.

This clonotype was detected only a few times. For the CDR3, the DNA is TGTGCCAGCAGGTCGGACAGTACCTACGAGCAGTACTTC. It codes for CASRSDSTYEQYF. The J gene is TRBJ2-7, the V gene TRBV12-3 or TRBV12-4; D is possibly TRBD1 (6 bases). The CDR3 runs to 13 residues. Deletions cut 6 bases from V and 2 bases from J, with 11 bases between.